This TCR beta chain appears in the sequencing data of a study of prognosis after radiotherapy for stage I lung cancer. Study at large: Patients with stage I non-small cell lung cancer joined the study from 2018 through January 2019. Stereotactic body radiotherapy was never combined with concurrent therapy in any patient.

The sample holds many counts of this clonotype. CDR3 of TCR beta was amplified from genomic DNA via a two-round multiplex PCR. Every TRBV and TRBJ gene had its own specific primer in first-round PCR. TCRdb itself ran the multiplex PCR reads through MiXCR, one entry per CDR3 protein. The sample yields some 15,000 distinct CDR3 sequences, 25% to 30% seen once. None of the patients had undergone chemotherapy or radiotherapy beforehand or had any other malignancy, and each showed node-negative status on CT and PET/CT. Per germline, CDR1 MNHEY and CDR2 SMNVEV (reference sequence). The CDR3 length is 14 residues. V lost 6 bases to trimming and J lost 4 bases, with 13 bases between them.

The material was PBMCs, obtained before or after stereotactic body radiation therapy (not recorded which). The TCR was taken from a donor aged 50 or older with non-small cell lung cancer. V is TRBV27 and J is TRBJ1-5, with a possible D match to TRBD1 (5 bases). Written as DNA, the CDR3 is TGTGCCAGCAGCTTACTTGGGGGGAATCAGCCCCAGCATTTT. It translates to CASSLLGGNQPQHF.